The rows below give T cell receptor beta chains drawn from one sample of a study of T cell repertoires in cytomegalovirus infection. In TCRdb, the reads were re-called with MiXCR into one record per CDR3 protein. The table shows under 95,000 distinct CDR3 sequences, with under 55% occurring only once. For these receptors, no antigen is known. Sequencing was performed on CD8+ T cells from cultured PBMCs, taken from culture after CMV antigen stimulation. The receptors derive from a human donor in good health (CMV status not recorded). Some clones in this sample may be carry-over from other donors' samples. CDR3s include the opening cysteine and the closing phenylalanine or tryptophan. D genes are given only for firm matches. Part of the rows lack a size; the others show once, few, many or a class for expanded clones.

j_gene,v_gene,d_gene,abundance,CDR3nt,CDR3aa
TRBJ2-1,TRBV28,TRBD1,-,TGTGCCAGCAGTCCCCCCGGGACAGGCCTTTACAATGAGCAGTTCTTC,CASSPPGTGLYNEQFF
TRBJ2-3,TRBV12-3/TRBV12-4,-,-,TGTGCCAGCAGACGACTAGACACAGATACGCAGTATTTT,CASRRLDTDTQYF
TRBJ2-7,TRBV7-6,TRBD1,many,TGTGCCAGCAGCTTAGACAGGGGGAACTACGAGCAGTACTTC,CASSLDRGNYEQYF
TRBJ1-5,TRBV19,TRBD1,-,TGTGCCAGTAGTCTCGCCAGGGGGATAGCGCAGCCCCAGCATTTT,CASSLARGIAQPQHF
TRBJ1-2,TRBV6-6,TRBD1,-,TGTGCCAGCAGGAGGGACAGGGAGGTGGGTGGCTACACCTTC,CASRRDREVGGYTF
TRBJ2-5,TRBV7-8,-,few,TGTGCCAGCAGCTTAGATCGGGGGAACCAAGAGACCCAGTACTTC,CASSLDRGNQETQYF
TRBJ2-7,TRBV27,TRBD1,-,TGTGCCAGCAGTTCCTCCGCCGGGACAGTTTCCTACGAGCAGTACTTC,CASSSSAGTVSYEQYF
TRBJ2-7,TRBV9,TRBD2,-,TGTGCCAGCAGCGTAGCGGGAGGGCCCCACGAGCAGTACTTC,CASSVAGGPHEQYF
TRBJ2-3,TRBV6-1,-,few,TGTGCCAGCAGTGAATTGGGCGGGCCTAGCACAGATACGCAGTATTTT,CASSELGGPSTDTQYF
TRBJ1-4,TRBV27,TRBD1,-,TGTGCCAGCAGCCTTACAGGACAGGTGTCTGCTAATGAAAAACTGTTTTTT,CASSLTGQVSANEKLFF
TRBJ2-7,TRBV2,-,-,TGTGCCGGCCAGGGGCTCCTGGGGCAGTACTTC,CAGQGLLGQYF
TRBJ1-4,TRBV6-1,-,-,TGTGCCAGCAGTGAGGAAGGCGGTCTTATTCCGGAGGAAAAACTGTTTTTT,CASSEEGGLIPEEKLFF
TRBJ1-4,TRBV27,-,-,TGTGCCAGCAGTTCCGGGGCACGGTCTAATGAAAAACTGTTTTTT,CASSSGARSNEKLFF
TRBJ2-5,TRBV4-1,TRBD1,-,TGTGCCAGCAGCCAGGACAGGGGGCAAGAGACCCAGTACTTC,CASSQDRGQETQYF
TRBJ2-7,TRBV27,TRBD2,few,TGTGCCAGCAGTTCACGGGGCGGGAGAATCCCTTTTTACGAGCAGTACTTC,CASSSRGGRIPFYEQYF
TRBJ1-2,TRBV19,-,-,TGTGCCAGTACCGTTGGCCGGGGGGCGCTAGACTATGGCTACACCTTC,CASTVGRGALDYGYTF
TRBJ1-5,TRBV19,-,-,TGTGCCAGTAGCGACTCCATCACAGGGAGCAATCAGCCCCAGCATTTT,CASSDSITGSNQPQHF
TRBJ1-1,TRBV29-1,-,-,TGCAGCGTTGCCCTCTGGGGTACTGGGAACACTGAAGCTTTCTTT,CSVALWGTGNTEAFF
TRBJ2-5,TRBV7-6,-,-,TGTGCCAGCACCCCGTCCGTTGAGGGGCTTGATGAGACCCAGTACTTC,CASTPSVEGLDETQYF
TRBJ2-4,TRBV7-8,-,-,TGTGCCAGCAGCGCAGACGATCAGGGGTGGACCAAAAACATTCAGTACTTC,CASSADDQGWTKNIQYF
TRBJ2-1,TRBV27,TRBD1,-,TGTTCCAGCAGAAGACCCGGGACAGGGGGCGATGAGCAGTTCTTC,CSSRRPGTGGDEQFF
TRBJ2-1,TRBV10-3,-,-,TGTGCCATCAGTGAGAGTGGCTACAATGAGCAGTTCTTC,CAISESGYNEQFF
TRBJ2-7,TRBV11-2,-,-,TGTGCCAGCAGCCCCAACCGTGAAGGGGGAGGGTACGAGCAGTACTTC,CASSPNREGGGYEQYF
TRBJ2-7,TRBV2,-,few,TGTGCCAGCAGTGTAGCGGAGGGGTCCTACGAGCAGTACTTC,CASSVAEGSYEQYF
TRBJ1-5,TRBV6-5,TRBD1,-,TGTGCCAGCAGTAACGGACCGGGACAGGGAGGACAGCCCCAGCATTTT,CASSNGPGQGGQPQHF
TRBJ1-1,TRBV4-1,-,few,TGCGCCAGCAGACCGGCAGGGGACACTGAAGCTTTCTTT,CASRPAGDTEAFF
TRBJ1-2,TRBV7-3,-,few,TGTGCCAGCAGCTTAACGATGGCAGACTATGGCTACACCTTC,CASSLTMADYGYTF
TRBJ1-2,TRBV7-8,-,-,TGTGCCAGCAGCTTATTCTCCCCAGGCTTAGCTAACTATGGCTACACCTTC,CASSLFSPGLANYGYTF
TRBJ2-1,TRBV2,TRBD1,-,TGTGCCAGCAGTGCGGGCAGGGGGCCTTACAATGAGCAGTTCTTC,CASSAGRGPYNEQFF
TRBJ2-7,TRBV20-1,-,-,TGCAGTGCTACCGGGACTCTCAAGCAGCAGTACTTC,CSATGTLKQQYF
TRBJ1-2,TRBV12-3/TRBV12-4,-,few,TGTGCCAGCCGTTTCCTCAGGGTGGGAGGCTATGGCTACACCTTC,CASRFLRVGGYGYTF